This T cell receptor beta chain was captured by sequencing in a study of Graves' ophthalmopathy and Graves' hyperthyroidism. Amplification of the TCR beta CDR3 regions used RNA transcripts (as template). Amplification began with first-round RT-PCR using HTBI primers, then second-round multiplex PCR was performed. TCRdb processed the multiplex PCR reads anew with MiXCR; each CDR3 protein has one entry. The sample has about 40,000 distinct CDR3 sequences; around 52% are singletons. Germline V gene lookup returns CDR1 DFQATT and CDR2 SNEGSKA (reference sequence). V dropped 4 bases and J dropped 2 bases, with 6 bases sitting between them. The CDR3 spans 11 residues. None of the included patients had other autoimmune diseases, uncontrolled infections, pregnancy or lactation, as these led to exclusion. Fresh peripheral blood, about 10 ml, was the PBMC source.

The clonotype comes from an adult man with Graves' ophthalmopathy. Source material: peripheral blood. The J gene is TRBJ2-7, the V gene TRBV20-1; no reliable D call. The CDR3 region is CSANSAYEQYF. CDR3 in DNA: TGCAGTGCTAATTCTGCCTACGAGCAGTACTTC.